This T cell receptor (beta chain) was documented in a study of blood T cell repertoires in COVID-19. Per the original methods: Scientists estimated how many nucleated cells there were by amplifying reference gene primers. Using immunoSEQ multiplex PCR, the repertoire was profiled, and TCRdb retains in-frame clones only, with some absent. The DNA was the basis for D and trimming; V, J and clone size are from that table. The data contain more than 200,000 clones, nearly 90% of them singletons. Participants spanned ages about 18 to 90 years and resided in 20 to 30 US areas. Cohorts were assigned according to the clinical history that participants reported. The receptor was isolated from a young man who had recovered from COVID-19. Sequenced: PBMCs or T cells enriched from blood (not recorded which).

The CDR3 spells CASSSGQGGGNTIYF. CDR3 sequence (DNA): TGTGCCAGCAGCTCGGGACAGGGGGGCGGAAACACCATATATTTT. The chain is built from TRBV7-9 and TRBJ1-3, with 11 bases fitting TRBD1. CDR1 and CDR2 (germline): SEHNR, FQNEAQ (reference sequence). V shed 4 bases, J shed 4 bases, and the junction held 3 bases outside the gene matches. The CDR3 runs to 15 residues.